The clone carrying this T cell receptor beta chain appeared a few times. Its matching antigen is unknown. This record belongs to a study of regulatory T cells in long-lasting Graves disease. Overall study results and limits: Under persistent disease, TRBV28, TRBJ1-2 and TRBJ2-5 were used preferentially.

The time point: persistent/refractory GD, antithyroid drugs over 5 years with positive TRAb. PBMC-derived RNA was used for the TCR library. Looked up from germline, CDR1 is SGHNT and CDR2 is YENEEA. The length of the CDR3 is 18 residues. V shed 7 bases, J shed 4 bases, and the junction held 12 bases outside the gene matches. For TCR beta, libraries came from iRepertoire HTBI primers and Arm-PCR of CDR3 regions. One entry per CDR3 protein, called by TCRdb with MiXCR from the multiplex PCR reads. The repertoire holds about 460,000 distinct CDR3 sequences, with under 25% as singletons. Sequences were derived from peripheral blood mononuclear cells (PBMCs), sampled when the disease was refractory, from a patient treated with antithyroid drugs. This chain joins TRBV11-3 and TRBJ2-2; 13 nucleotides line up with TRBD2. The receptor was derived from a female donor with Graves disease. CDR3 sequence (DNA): TGTGCCAGCACCTCCGGGACTAGCGGGACTAAACCCACCGGGGAGCTGTTTTTT. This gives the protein CASTSGTSGTKPTGELFF.